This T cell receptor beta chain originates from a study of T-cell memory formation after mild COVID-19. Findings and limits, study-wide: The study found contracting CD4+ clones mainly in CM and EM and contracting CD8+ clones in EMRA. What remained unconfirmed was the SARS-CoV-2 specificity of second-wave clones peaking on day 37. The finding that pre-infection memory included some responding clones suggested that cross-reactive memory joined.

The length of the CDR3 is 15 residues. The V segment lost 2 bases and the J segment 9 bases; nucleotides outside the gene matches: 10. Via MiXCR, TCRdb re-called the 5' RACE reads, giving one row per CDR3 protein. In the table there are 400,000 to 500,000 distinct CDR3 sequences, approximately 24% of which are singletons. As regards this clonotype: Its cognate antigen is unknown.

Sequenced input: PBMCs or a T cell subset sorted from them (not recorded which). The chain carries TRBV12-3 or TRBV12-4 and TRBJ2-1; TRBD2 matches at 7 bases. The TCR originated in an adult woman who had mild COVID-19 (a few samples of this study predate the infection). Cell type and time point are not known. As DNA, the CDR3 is TGTGCCAGCAGTTTAATGGGGGAGGGCATTAGTGAGCAGTTCTTC. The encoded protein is CASSLMGEGISEQFF.